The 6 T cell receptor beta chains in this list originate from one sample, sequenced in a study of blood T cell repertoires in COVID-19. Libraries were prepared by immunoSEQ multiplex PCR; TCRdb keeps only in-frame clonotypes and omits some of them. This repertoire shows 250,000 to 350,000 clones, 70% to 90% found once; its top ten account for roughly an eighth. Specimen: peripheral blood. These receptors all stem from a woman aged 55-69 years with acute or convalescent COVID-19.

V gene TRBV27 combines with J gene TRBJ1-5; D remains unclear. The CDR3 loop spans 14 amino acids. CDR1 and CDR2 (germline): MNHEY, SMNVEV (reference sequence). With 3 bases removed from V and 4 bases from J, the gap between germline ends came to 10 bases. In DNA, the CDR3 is TGTGCCAGCAGTTTGGGTGGGGAGAATCAGCCCCAGCATTTT. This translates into CASSLGGENQPQHF.

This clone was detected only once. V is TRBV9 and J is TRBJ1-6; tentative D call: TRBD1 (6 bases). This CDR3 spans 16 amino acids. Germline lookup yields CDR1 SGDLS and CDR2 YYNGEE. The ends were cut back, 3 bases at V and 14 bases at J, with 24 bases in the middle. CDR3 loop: CASSGQSDRSRRALHF. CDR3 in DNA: TGTGCCAGCAGCGGCCAATCCGACAGGAGTCGAAGGGCCCTCCACTTT.

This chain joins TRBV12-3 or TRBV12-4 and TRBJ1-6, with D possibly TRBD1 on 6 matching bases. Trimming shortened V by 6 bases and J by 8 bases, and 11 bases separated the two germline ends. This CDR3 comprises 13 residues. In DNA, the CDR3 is TGTGCCAGCAGCCTTTACAGGGATTCACCCCTCCACTTT. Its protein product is CASSLYRDSPLHF.

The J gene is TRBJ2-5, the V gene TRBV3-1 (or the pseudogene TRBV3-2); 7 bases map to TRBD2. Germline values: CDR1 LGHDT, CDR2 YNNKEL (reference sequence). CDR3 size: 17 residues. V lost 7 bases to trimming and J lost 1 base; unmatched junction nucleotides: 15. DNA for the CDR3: TGTGCCAGCAAGCGGTATATGGGGGGGGGTCCCCAAGAGACCCAGTACTTC. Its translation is CASKRYMGGGPQETQYF.

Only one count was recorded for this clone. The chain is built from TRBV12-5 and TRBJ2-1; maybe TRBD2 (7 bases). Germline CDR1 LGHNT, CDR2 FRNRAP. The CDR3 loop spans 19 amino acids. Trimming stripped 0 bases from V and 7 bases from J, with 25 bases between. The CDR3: CASGLVLRGGRPLLNEQFF. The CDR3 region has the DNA TGTGCTAGTGGTTTGGTACTTAGGGGGGGGCGTCCCCTGCTGAATGAGCAGTTCTTC.

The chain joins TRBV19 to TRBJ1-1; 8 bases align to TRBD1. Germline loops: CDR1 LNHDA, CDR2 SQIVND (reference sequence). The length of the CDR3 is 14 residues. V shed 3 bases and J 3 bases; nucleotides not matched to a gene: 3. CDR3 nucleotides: TGTGCCAGTAGTATTTGGACAGGGCACACTGAAGCTTTCTTT. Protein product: CASSIWTGHTEAFF.